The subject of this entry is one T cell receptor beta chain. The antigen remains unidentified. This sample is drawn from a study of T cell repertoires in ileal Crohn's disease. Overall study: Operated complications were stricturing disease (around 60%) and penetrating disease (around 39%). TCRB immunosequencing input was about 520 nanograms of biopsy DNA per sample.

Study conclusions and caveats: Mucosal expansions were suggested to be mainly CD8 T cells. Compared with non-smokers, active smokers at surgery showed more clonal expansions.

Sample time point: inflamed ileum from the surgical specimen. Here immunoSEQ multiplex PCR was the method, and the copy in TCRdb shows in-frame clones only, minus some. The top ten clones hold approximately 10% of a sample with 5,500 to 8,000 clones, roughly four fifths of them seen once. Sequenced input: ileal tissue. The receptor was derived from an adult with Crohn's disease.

The CDR3 DNA reads as TGTGCCAGCAGCTCGACACTGAATGAGCAGTTCTTC. Amino acids: CASSSTLNEQFF. The chain combines TRBV7-2 with TRBJ2-1; D call uncertain. The germline V and J ends were trimmed by 4 bases and 7 bases, with 8 bases remaining between them. The CDR3 runs to 12 residues. Germline V gives CDR1 SGHTA, CDR2 FQGNSA.